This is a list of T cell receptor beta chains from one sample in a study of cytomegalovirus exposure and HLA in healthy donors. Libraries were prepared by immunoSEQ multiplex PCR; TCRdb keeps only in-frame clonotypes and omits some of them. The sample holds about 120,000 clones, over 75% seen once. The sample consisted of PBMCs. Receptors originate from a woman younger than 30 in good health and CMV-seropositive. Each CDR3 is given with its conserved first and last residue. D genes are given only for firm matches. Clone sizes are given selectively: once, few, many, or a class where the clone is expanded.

TGTGCCAGCAGCCGTGCTCGTGGGGAGGTTGAAGCTTTCTTT | CASSRARGEVEAFF | TRBJ1-1 | . | . | TRBV7-6
TGTGCCAGCAGCTTAGCTCACCCGGGACAGGGCAATGAGCAGTTCTTC | CASSLAHPGQGNEQFF | TRBJ2-1 | TRBD1 | once | TRBV11-3
TGTGCCAGCAGCTTTGAACCCCCGGGAGGGGATGATGAGCAGTTCTTC | CASSFEPPGGDDEQFF | TRBJ2-1 | TRBD2 | . | TRBV11-1
TGTGCCAGCTCCCCCGGAGGGGCGAACACTGAAGCTTTCTTT | CASSPGGANTEAFF | TRBJ1-1 | . | . | TRBV18
TGTGCCAGCAGCCGGATCGGGGATGAAAAACTGTTTTTT | CASSRIGDEKLFF | TRBJ1-4 | . | . | TRBV4-2
TGCGCCAGCAGCTGGGAGGCTCCTGTTGGCAAAAACATTCAGTACTTC | CASSWEAPVGKNIQYF | TRBJ2-4 | . | . | TRBV5-1
TGTGCCAGCAGCGTAGAGCTAGCGGGGGCCCAACAGTTCTTC | CASSVELAGAQQFF | TRBJ2-1 | TRBD2 | . | TRBV9
TGTGCCAGCAGCTCCCAGGTGGGGGCGGCAGGAAACACCATATATTTT | CASSSQVGAAGNTIYF | TRBJ1-3 | . | . | TRBV9
TGTGCCAGCAGCACACAGGGGATTGAGCCCCAGCATTTT | CASSTQGIEPQHF | TRBJ1-5 | TRBD1 | . | TRBV5-6
TGTGCCAGCAGCTCCCGGCGCGGGACAGGGGGCACAGGCTACACCTTC | CASSSRRGTGGTGYTF | TRBJ1-2 | TRBD1 | . | TRBV11-2
TGTGCCAGCAGCGCGCCGGGAAGGAGAGAGGGCTACACCTTC | CASSAPGRREGYTF | TRBJ1-2 | . | . | TRBV9
TGTGCCAGCAGCTTGTCCGGCGCAGGCAGCGGGGAAAAACTGTTTTTT | CASSLSGAGSGEKLFF | TRBJ1-4 | . | few | TRBV5-4
TGCGCCAGCAGCAGAGGGACAGGGTACAATGAGCAGTTCTTC | CASSRGTGYNEQFF | TRBJ2-1 | TRBD1 | . | TRBV4-3
TGTGCCAGCAGTTATCAAACAGGGGGGGAGGGCGCTGAAGCTTTCTTT | CASSYQTGGEGAEAFF | TRBJ1-1 | TRBD1 | . | TRBV6-5
TGCGCCAGCAGCCCCAGACCTAGCGGGGGGGCCAGGGAGACCCAGTACTTC | CASSPRPSGGARETQYF | TRBJ2-5 | TRBD2 | few | TRBV5-1
TGTGCCATCAGTGAGGGGGGCGGCGAGCAGTACTTC | CAISEGGGEQYF | TRBJ2-7 | . | few | TRBV10-3
TGCGCCAGCAGCCAAACTTGGGGGGACAGGGGTCAGCCCCAGCATTTT | CASSQTWGDRGQPQHF | TRBJ1-5 | TRBD1 | . | TRBV4-1
TGCGCCAGCAGCTCCGGACTAGCGGGAGGGCCGCGAGAGACCCAGTACTTC | CASSSGLAGGPRETQYF | TRBJ2-5 | TRBD2 | . | TRBV5-1
TGTGCCAGTAGTAGCAGTAATGAGCAGTTCTTC | CASSSSNEQFF | TRBJ2-1 | . | . | TRBV19
TGCGCCAGCAGCTCGGAGTACTCTGGGGCCAACGTCCTGACTTTC | CASSSEYSGANVLTF | TRBJ2-6 | . | . | TRBV5-1
TGCGCCAGCAGCCACTACGACAGGGACAATGAGCAGTTCTTC | CASSHYDRDNEQFF | TRBJ2-1 | TRBD1 | . | TRBV4-1
TGTGCCAGCAGCTTAGGCAGGGGCGTCAACACTGAAGCTTTCTTT | CASSLGRGVNTEAFF | TRBJ1-1 | . | . | TRBV13
TGTGCCAGCAGTACCGGGACAGGGGAAGGTCAGCCCCAGCATTTT | CASSTGTGEGQPQHF | TRBJ1-5 | TRBD1 | . | TRBV6-5
TGTGCCAGCAGCGCGGACAGTCCCTCGACCCTCCACTTT | CASSADSPSTLHF | TRBJ1-6 | . | few | TRBV11-2
TGTGCTAGTGGTTTGGAAAACAGGGGGAACACTGAAGCTTTCTTT | CASGLENRGNTEAFF | TRBJ1-1 | TRBD1 | . | TRBV12-5
TGTGCCAGTAGTGAAGGTAGCGGAATAAAATACGAGCAGTACTTC | CASSEGSGIKYEQYF | TRBJ2-7 | . | few | TRBV19
TGTGCCAGCAGTTTATCTAGCGGGAGTCCCTACGAGCAGTACTTC | CASSLSSGSPYEQYF | TRBJ2-7 | TRBD2 | . | TRBV27
TGTGCCAGCAGTTACTTGGGAGGGACAGGGTATGGCTACACCTTC | CASSYLGGTGYGYTF | TRBJ1-2 | TRBD1 | once | TRBV6-5
TGTGCCAGCAGCCTCCATACCCCTAAACTGGCGGGGGAAACTGGCTACACCTTC | CASSLHTPKLAGETGYTF | TRBJ1-2 | . | . | TRBV7-2
TGTGCCAGCAGCGAACCTCCGACACTCCTCGGTGGCGATGAGCAGTTCTTC | CASSEPPTLLGGDEQFF | TRBJ2-1 | . | once | TRBV5-6
TGTGCCAGCAGCTCACCATTTAACAGCGGGGGACCCTACAATGAGCAGTTCTTC | CASSSPFNSGGPYNEQFF | TRBJ2-1 | TRBD2 | . | TRBV5-6
TGTGCCAGCAGTTCCGGACCACAGCGGGAGCAGTTCTTC | CASSSGPQREQFF | TRBJ2-1 | . | . | TRBV6-6
TGCGCCAGCAGCTTGGGAGGGTTCTACGAGCAGTACTTC | CASSLGGFYEQYF | TRBJ2-7 | . | . | TRBV5-1
TGTGCCAGCAGCGAGACCGGGACAGGCCCCCCCTACTATGGCTACACCTTC | CASSETGTGPPYYGYTF | TRBJ1-2 | TRBD1 | . | TRBV6-4
TGTGCCAGCAGCTTAGTTGGGCGCACCGGGACAGGGGTACACACTGAAGCTTTCTTT | CASSLVGRTGTGVHTEAFF | TRBJ1-1 | TRBD1 | . | TRBV7-9
TGCAGCATAGGGACAGGGGGTAGGGAGACCCAGTACTTC | CSIGTGGRETQYF | TRBJ2-5 | TRBD1 | . | TRBV29-1
TGCGCCAGCAGCAGAGAATATAGCAATCAGCCCCAGCATTTT | CASSREYSNQPQHF | TRBJ1-5 | . | once | TRBV4-1
TGCGCCAGCAGCTTGGATCAAAAGCAGTACTTC | CASSLDQKQYF | TRBJ2-7 | . | few | TRBV5-1
TGTGCCAGCAGCGTCGGGGGAGGAGGATCTAATGAAAAACTGTTTTTT | CASSVGGGGSNEKLFF | TRBJ1-4 | . | . | TRBV9
TGTGCCAGCAGCCAAACCGGGACAGGGGACTACGAGCAGTACTTC | CASSQTGTGDYEQYF | TRBJ2-7 | TRBD1 | few | TRBV4-2